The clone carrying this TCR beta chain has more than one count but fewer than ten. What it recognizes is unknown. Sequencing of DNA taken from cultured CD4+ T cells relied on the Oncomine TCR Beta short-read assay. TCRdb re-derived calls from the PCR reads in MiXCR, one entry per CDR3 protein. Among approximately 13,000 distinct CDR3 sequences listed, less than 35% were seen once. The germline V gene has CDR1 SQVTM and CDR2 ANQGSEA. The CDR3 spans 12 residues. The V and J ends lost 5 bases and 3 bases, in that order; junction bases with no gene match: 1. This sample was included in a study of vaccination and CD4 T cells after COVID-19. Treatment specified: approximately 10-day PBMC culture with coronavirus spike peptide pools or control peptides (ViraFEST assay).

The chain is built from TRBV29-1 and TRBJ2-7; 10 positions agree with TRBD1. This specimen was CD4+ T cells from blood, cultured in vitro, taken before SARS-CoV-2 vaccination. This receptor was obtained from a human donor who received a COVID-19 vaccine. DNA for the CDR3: TGCAGCGTTAGGACAGGGGGCTACGAGCAGTACTTC. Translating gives CSVRTGGYEQYF.